Here is one T cell receptor beta chain with its context. Its antigen is currently not known. Base qualities were left out, and no much larger clone turns up one base away. The data belong to a study of shared clonotypes between healthy human individuals (dated by TCRdb to 2020 to 2021). Notes on the research overall: A couple of women and a few men aged 18 to 49 years were included in the cohort. Blood TCR repertoires of four to six healthy adults were deeply sequenced to estimate repertoire size and the extent of clonotype sharing between individuals. Different laboratories and diverse techniques were used to prepare libraries and sequence TCR repertoires, to increase sequencing depth and limit assay-specific biases. Each donor's leukapheresis produced roughly between roughly 0.85 and 9.5 billion PBMCs. The investigation overall reported the following: Sampling was limited to blood, and TCR repertoires in tissue likely differ from TCR repertoires in blood. Because the study included a small number of donors, the genetic and exposure-history diversity represented was limited. Pairwise subsampling led to the expectation that sequencing depth would affect the degree of clonotype sharing among donors.

TCR CDR3 regions were amplified from genomic DNA by multiplex PCR using the deep immunoSEQ assay. Genomic DNA extracted from each cell subset was distributed evenly over all wells of several immunoSEQ 96-well plates, and each plate served as one replicate. Each replicate PCR for unsorted PBMC received about 0.3 ug genomic DNA, equal to around 30,000 T cell genomes. Ten immunoSEQ deep assay plates were used to sequence the unsorted PBMC genomic DNA. Purified libraries were measured with a Qubit 3.0 fluorometer, size-checked on a Bioanalyzer 2100, and measured again with the KAPA Library Quantification kit. Every immunoSEQ 96-well plate was sequenced on a dedicated single-read 150-cycle Illumina NextSeq 550 flow cell. The source study handled its data this way. Because the immunoSEQ output included only junctional sequences and no quality scores, the filtering could not be the same as the filtering used for full-length reads. To assign V/J genes and CDR3, sequences were annotated using PyIR, a Python wrapper for IgBLAST v1.9, with IMGT germline references. Reads were removed for weak V/J assignments (E-value above 1e-6), missing CDR3, stop codons, out-of-frame junctions, or ambiguous translated residues. V3J clonotypes were defined as sequences sharing the same inferred V gene, J gene, and CDR3 amino acid sequence. Percentage overlap between repertoires was computed as shared unique clonotypes divided by the size of the smaller repertoire. Three approaches were used to assess repertoire richness: RTK rarefaction, the Chao1 estimator, and Recon v2.1 estimates of unobserved clonotypes. TCRdb provides this immuneACCESS table in a form limited to in-frame rearrangements. Some clones are lacking; in checked studies, under half of them reflect an unresolved V gene, and why the rest are absent is not known. The V and J calls and clone size come from that table; D and trimming were worked out from the DNA. The sample contains fewer than 550,000 clones, over 60% of them found a single time. The top ten hold 9.5% to 15% of the sample.

Healthy HIV-negative adults with no recently reported acute infections or vaccinations were included as donors. Every donor was a Caucasian adult residing in Nashville, Tennessee, USA. For unsorted samples, some 90 million PBMCs were counted, and genomic DNA was extracted using the QIAamp DNA Blood Mini kit. After blood collection by leukapheresis, PBMCs were isolated using Ficoll-Histopaque density gradient centrifugation and then cryopreserved in the vapor phase of liquid nitrogen. Source material: PBMCs. The origin of this receptor is a woman in her thirties or forties in good health. Some clones in this sample may be carry-over from other donors' samples.

The nucleotides are TGTGCCAGCAGCTCACTGACCCTTTCTGGAAACACCATATATTTT. The encoded protein is CASSSLTLSGNTIYF. In this chain, TRBV7-9 is recombined with TRBJ1-3, with the D gene not confidently named. From a lookup of the germline V gene (reference sequence), CDR1 and CDR2 are SEHNR and FQNEAQ. Trimming removed 4 bases from V and 1 base from J, leaving 11 bases between the germline ends. Inclusive of the bounding cysteine and phenylalanine, the CDR3 is 15 residues long. Kept here is only the CDR3 DNA, which spans 45 bases and is read in frame from base 1.